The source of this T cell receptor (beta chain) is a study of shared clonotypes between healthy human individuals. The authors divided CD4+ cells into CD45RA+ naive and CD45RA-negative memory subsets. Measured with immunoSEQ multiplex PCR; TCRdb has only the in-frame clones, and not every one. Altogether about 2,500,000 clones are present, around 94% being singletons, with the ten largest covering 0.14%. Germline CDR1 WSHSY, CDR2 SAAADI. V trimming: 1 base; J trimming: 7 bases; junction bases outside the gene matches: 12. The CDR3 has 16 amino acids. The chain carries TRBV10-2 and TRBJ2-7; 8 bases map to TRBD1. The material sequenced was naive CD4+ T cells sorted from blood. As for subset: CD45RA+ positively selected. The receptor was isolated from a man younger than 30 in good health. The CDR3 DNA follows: TGCGCCAGCAGTGAGTGGAAGGGCCAGGGGGCCGGGGAGCAGTACTTC. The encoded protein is CASSEWKGQGAGEQYF.